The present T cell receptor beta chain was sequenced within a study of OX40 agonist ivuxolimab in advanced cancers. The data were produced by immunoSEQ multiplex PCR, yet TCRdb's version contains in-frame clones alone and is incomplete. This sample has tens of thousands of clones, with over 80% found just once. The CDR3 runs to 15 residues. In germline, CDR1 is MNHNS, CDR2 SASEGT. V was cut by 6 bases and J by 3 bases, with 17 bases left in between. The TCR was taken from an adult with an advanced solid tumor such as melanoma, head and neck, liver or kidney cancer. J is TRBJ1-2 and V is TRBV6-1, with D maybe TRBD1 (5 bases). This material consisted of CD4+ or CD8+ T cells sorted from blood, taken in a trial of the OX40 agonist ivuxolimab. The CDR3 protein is CASRGARGLDYGYTF. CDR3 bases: TGTGCCAGCAGGGGCGCGAGGGGCCTTGACTATGGCTACACCTTC.